The 30 T cell receptor beta chains reported below all come from one sample, sequenced in a study of T cell responses to AZD1222 COVID-19 vaccine (dated by TCRdb to 2020 to 2023). The receptor library was made with the immunoSEQ multiplex PCR assay. What TCRdb holds here is the immuneACCESS table cut down to in-frame rearrangements. Part of the clones is not present; checked against another copy, under half of the missing clones reflect an unresolved V gene, and the others are unexplained. The sample data list 90,000 to 120,000 clones, and about 90% of these were observed just once. The top ten clones comprise roughly 5.6% of the sample. According to the study, the label for this sample's time point signals: about 28 days (+/-7) after the second vaccine dose. The specimen comprised peripheral blood, sampled 28 days after the second AZD1222 dose. These receptors were taken from an adult who received the AZD1222 COVID-19 vaccine.

V gene TRBV4-1 combines with J gene TRBJ1-6; no definite D call. The germline gives CDR1 MGHRA, CDR2 YSYEKL. The V end was cut by 2 bases, the J end by 6 bases, with 20 bases between. The CDR3 runs to 18 residues. The CDR3 DNA follows: TGCGCCAGCAGCCAATATCGCCCCGTGGCCAGTCTTAATTCACCCCTCCACTTT. The encoded protein is CASSQYRPVASLNSPLHF.

The V call is TRBV12-3 or TRBV12-4, the J call TRBJ1-1, with a possible D match to TRBD1 (6 bases). V lost 6 bases and J 4 bases, leaving 12 bases between the germline ends. This CDR3 has 13 residues. The CDR3 reads CASSDRSGTEAFF. CDR3 nucleotide sequence: TGTGCCAGCAGCGACAGGTCGGGCACTGAAGCTTTCTTT.

The chain joins TRBV15 to TRBJ2-5; tentative D call: TRBD1 (6 bases). There are 15 residues in the CDR3. Between the trimmed V and J ends, which lost 1 base and 4 bases, there was a span of 13 bases. The germline gives CDR1 LNHNV, CDR2 YYDKDF (reference sequence). The CDR3 nucleotides read TGTGCCACCAGCAGAGTCTTCCAGGGGTTAGAGACCCAGTACTTC. It is translated as CATSRVFQGLETQYF. Variable domain in full (rest from reference TRBV15 and TRBJ2-5): DAMVIQNPRYQVTQFGKPVTLSCSQTLNHNVMYWYQQKSSQAPKLLFHYYDKDFNNEADTPDNFQSRRPNTSFCFLDIRSPGLGDTAMYLCATSRVFQGLETQYFGPGTRLLVL.

The CDR3 DNA follows: TGCGCCAGCAGCCAAGACCAATGGGGGCGGAATACCGGGGAGCTGTTTTTT. Translated: CASSQDQWGRNTGELFF. This chain connects TRBV4-1 to TRBJ2-2, with TRBD1 as a possible D gene (6 bases). This CDR3 spans 17 amino acids. Germline CDR1 and CDR2: MGHRA and YSYEKL. V was shortened by 0 bases and J by 5 bases, with 16 bases between the two germline ends.

The gene calls are TRBV19 and TRBJ1-5, with D possibly TRBD1 on 5 matching bases. The V end was cut by 4 bases, the J end by 0 bases, with 7 bases between. This CDR3 spans 14 amino acids. CDR1 is LNHDA, CDR2 SQIVND, per germline (reference sequence). The CDR3 DNA reads TGTGCCAGTAGTACACAGGCTAGCAATCAGCCCCAGCATTTT. It codes for CASSTQASNQPQHF.

This clone was observed a few times. V and J are TRBV2 and TRBJ1-1; possibly TRBD1 for D (6 bases). V shed 8 bases and J shed 3 bases, with 13 bases lying between them. CDR1 and CDR2 from the germline V gene are SNHLY and FYNNEI. This CDR3 is 13 amino acids long. The CDR3 region is CASHREGYTEAFF. DNA of the CDR3: TGTGCCAGCCACAGGGAAGGTTACACTGAAGCTTTCTTT. The variable domain in full, completed from reference TRBV2 and TRBJ1-1, reads EPEVTQTPSHQVTQMGQEVILRCVPISNHLYFYWYRQILGQKVEFLVSFYNNEISEKSEIFDDQFSVERPDGSNFTLKIRSTKLEDSAMYFCASHREGYTEAFFGQGTRLTVV.

The chain recombines TRBV5-1 with TRBJ1-4; no clear D. From germline, CDR1 is SGHRS and CDR2 YFSETQ. The V and J ends lost 7 bases and 1 base respectively, with 11 bases between them. The CDR3 spans 14 residues. CDR3: CASAGSGTNEKLFF. In DNA form, the CDR3 reads TGCGCCAGCGCGGGGTCCGGAACTAATGAAAAACTGTTTTTT.

This clone was observed a handful of times. This chain links TRBV7-8 with TRBJ2-2; possibly TRBD1 or TRBD2 for D (5 bases each). With 5 bases removed from V and 6 bases from J, the gap between germline ends came to 10 bases. In germline, CDR1 is SGHVS, CDR2 FQNEAQ. The CDR3 length is 13 residues. CDR3 amino acids: CASSNRGPGELFF. The CDR3 coding sequence is TGTGCCAGCAGCAACCGGGGACCCGGGGAGCTGTTTTTT.

The chain joins TRBV27 to TRBJ2-1; tentative D call: TRBD2 (6 bases). The CDR3 is 13 amino acids. V was cut by 5 bases and J by 8 bases, with 13 bases left in between. CDR1 is MNHEY and CDR2 is SMNVEV in the germline V gene (reference sequence). For the CDR3, the DNA is TGTGCCAGCAGTCCTGGGGGGTCGGATGAGCAGTTCTTC. Translated, it gives CASSPGGSDEQFF.

V usage is TRBV27 and J usage is TRBJ1-5; D unresolved. Per the germline V gene, CDR1 is MNHEY and CDR2 is SMNVEV (reference sequence). The CDR3 has 16 residues. The germline V and J ends were trimmed by 7 bases and 0 bases, with 16 bases remaining between them. The CDR3 region is CASNPYGTVSNQPQHF. CDR3 DNA: TGTGCCAGCAACCCCTATGGTACAGTTAGCAATCAGCCCCAGCATTTT.

The rearrangement joins TRBV27 to TRBJ1-4; 10 bases match TRBD1. J lost 7 bases, V lost 2 bases, and 4 bases had no gene match. Germline assignment: CDR1 MNHEY and CDR2 SMNVEV (reference sequence). The CDR3 extends over 15 amino acids. The CDR3 reads CASSLMRDRGEKLFF. CDR3 bases: TGTGCCAGCAGTTTAATGAGGGACAGGGGTGAAAAACTGTTTTTT.

The sample holds one count of this clone. V and J are TRBV28 and TRBJ1-6; D might be TRBD1 (5 bases). V lost 4 bases and J 10 bases, leaving 14 bases between the germline ends. The CDR3 contains 14 residues. Germline values: CDR1 MDHEN, CDR2 SYDVKM. DNA for the CDR3: TGTGCCAGCAGTTCCCCAGGGCACGGCTCACCCCTCCACTTT. It is translated as CASSSPGHGSPLHF. The variable domain in full, with the rest retrieved from reference TRBV28 and TRBJ1-6, is DVKVTQSSRYLVKRTGEKVFLECVQDMDHENMFWYRQDPGLGLRLIYFSYDVKMKEKGDIPEGYSVSREKKERFSLILESASTNQTSMYLCASSSPGHGSPLHFGNGTRLTVT.

V and J are TRBV5-4 and TRBJ1-2; maybe TRBD1 (6 bases). CDR3 length equals 15 residues. Germline lookup yields CDR1 SGHNT and CDR2 YYREEE (reference sequence). V shed 2 bases and J shed 5 bases, with 16 bases lying between them. The CDR3 nucleotides are TGTGCCAGCAGCTTAAGGCAGGGGTCTGTTTATGGCTACACCTTC. Its translation is CASSLRQGSVYGYTF.

The gene calls are TRBV20-1 and TRBJ2-5; 11 bases line up with TRBD2. The CDR3 totals 16 residues. V was clipped by 3 bases and J by 4 bases; unmatched bases: 10. Germline CDR1 and CDR2: DFQATT and SNEGSKA (reference sequence). This CDR3 reads CSASKGGLAGRETQYF. Written as DNA, the CDR3 is TGCAGTGCTAGTAAGGGAGGACTAGCGGGTCGAGAGACCCAGTACTTC.

This clone was seen only a few times. CDR3 sequence: CAWVGTGGSPLHF. The CDR3 DNA is TGTGCCTGGGTCGGGACAGGGGGATCACCCCTCCACTTT. The rearrangement uses TRBV30 and TRBJ1-6, with 11 bases matching TRBD1. This CDR3 contains 13 residues. V trimming: 5 bases; J trimming: 10 bases; junction bases outside the gene matches: 4. In germline, CDR1 is GTSNPN, CDR2 SVGIG (reference sequence).

The chain combines TRBV23-1 with TRBJ1-4; 10 bases align to TRBD1. TRBV23-1 is an open reading frame whose function is uncertain. The CDR3 is 15 amino acids. J was trimmed by 7 bases and V by 2 bases; bases with no gene match: 4. CDR3 DNA: TGCGCCAGCAGTCAACCGACAGGGGGCGGTGAAAAACTGTTTTTT. Protein sequence: CASSQPTGGGEKLFF.

This chain joins TRBV10-2 and TRBJ2-7; D may be TRBD2 (5 bases). This CDR3 has 11 residues. The V end was cut by 4 bases, the J end by 5 bases, with 6 bases between. CDR1 is WSHSY and CDR2 is SAAADI in the germline V gene. The CDR3 protein is CASSASHEQYF. CDR3 nucleotides: TGCGCCAGCAGTGCTAGCCACGAGCAGTACTTC.

V usage is TRBV7-2 and J usage is TRBJ2-7; TRBD1 matches 11 bases. The V segment lost 5 bases and the J segment 3 bases; nucleotides outside the gene matches: 6. CDR1 SGHTA and CDR2 FQGNSA come from the germline V gene. The CDR3 is 15 amino acids. The CDR3 reads CASSRTGTGGYEQYF. In DNA form, the CDR3 reads TGTGCCAGCAGCCGCACCGGGACAGGGGGCTACGAGCAGTACTTC.

The V and J genes are TRBV6-1 and TRBJ2-1, with D maybe TRBD1 (6 bases). This CDR3 has 16 residues. The V end was cut by 2 bases, the J end by 0 bases, with 11 bases between. CDR1 and CDR2 (germline): MNHNS, SASEGT. CDR3 nucleotide sequence: TGTGCCAGCAGTGAACATGGACAGAGCTCCTACAATGAGCAGTTCTTC. Its protein is CASSEHGQSSYNEQFF.

Written as DNA, the CDR3 is TGTGCCAGCAGCCCCCGGGACAGGATTACCGATGAGCAGTTCTTC. It yields the protein CASSPRDRITDEQFF. V usage is TRBV11-2 and J usage is TRBJ2-1; 8 bases are shared with TRBD1. The CDR3 extends over 15 amino acids. V was pared by 5 bases and J by 8 bases, with 11 bases of the junction left unmatched. Germline CDR1 is SGHAT and CDR2 is FQNNGV.

This chain joins TRBV24-1 and TRBJ2-1; possible D gene TRBD1, 5 bases. This CDR3 contains 13 residues. Looked up from germline, CDR1 is KGHDR and CDR2 is SFDVKD. Between the trimmed V and J ends, which lost 4 bases and 7 bases, there was a span of 10 bases. CDR3 coding DNA: TGTGCCACCAGTGAATACCAGGGAAATGAGCAGTTCTTC. This gives the protein CATSEYQGNEQFF.

This chain connects TRBV19 to TRBJ2-5; D gene ambiguous. CDR1 and CDR2 from the germline V gene are LNHDA and SQIVND (reference sequence). Trimming stripped 2 bases from V and 5 bases from J, with 12 bases between. This CDR3 comprises 14 residues. CDR3 residues: CASSISGGMETQYF. CDR3 sequence (DNA): TGTGCCAGTAGTATATCAGGCGGAATGGAGACCCAGTACTTC.

This clone was counted a few times. This chain uses TRBV7-2 with TRBJ2-3; 8 nucleotides agree with TRBD2. The V gene's germline CDR1 is SGHTA and CDR2 FQGNSA. This CDR3 has 15 amino acids. Losses at the gene ends were 3 bases for V and 5 bases for J; bases not matched to a gene: 7. The DNA of the CDR3 is TGTGCCAGCAGCTTCATCGGGGGGGCCAAAGATACGCAGTATTTT. Amino acids: CASSFIGGAKDTQYF.

This chain connects TRBV30 to TRBJ1-1; tentatively, D is TRBD1 (6 bases). CDR1 is GTSNPN and CDR2 is SVGIG in the germline V gene (reference sequence). Deletions cut 3 bases from V and 8 bases from J, with 19 bases between. The CDR3 sequence is 14 residues long. CDR3 nucleotide sequence: TGTGCCTGGAGCGGCCAGGGGAGCCATTTCGAAGCTTTCTTT. This encodes CAWSGQGSHFEAFF.

V is TRBV2 and J is TRBJ1-3; D is ambiguous. V was clipped by 6 bases and J by 3 bases, with 15 bases between them. The CDR3 sequence is 15 residues long. The germline V gene encodes CDR1 SNHLY and CDR2 FYNNEI. The CDR3 DNA reads TGTGCCAGCAGGAAGACCGAGTCCAGTGGAAACACCATATATTTT. It yields the protein CASRKTESSGNTIYF.

The gene calls are TRBV4-1 and TRBJ2-1; 10 bases fit TRBD2. The CDR3 has 15 amino acids. Germline V lookup: CDR1 MGHRA, CDR2 YSYEKL. V lost 4 bases to trimming and J lost 4 bases; unmatched junction nucleotides: 4. The CDR3 here is CASSLLAGAYNEQFF. CDR3 coding DNA: TGCGCCAGCAGCCTGCTAGCGGGGGCTTACAATGAGCAGTTCTTC.

The chain combines TRBV28 with TRBJ1-1; 7 nucleotides align to TRBD1. The CDR3 covers 15 residues. The germline V gene has CDR1 MDHEN and CDR2 SYDVKM. V was pared by 6 bases and J by 5 bases, with 12 bases of the junction left unmatched. DNA for the CDR3: TGTGCCAGCAGCACCTCCCTTGAGGGGGCGACTGAAGCTTTCTTT. Translated: CASSTSLEGATEAFF.

This clone was recorded once. The chain joins TRBV6-4 to TRBJ1-6; 10 bases map to TRBD1. Losses at the gene ends were 4 bases for V and 10 bases for J; bases not matched to a gene: 4. The CDR3 length is 14 residues. The germline V gene has CDR1 MRHNA and CDR2 SNTAGT. CDR3 sequence (DNA): TGTGCCAGCAGTGGACAGGGGGCAGGGTCACCCCTCCACTTT. This translates into CASSGQGAGSPLHF.

The gene calls are TRBV6-1 and TRBJ1-5; D not resolved. The CDR3 runs 17 residues. Germline V CDR1 and CDR2: MNHNS, SASEGT. Trimming pared 4 bases from V and 0 bases from J, leaving 16 bases between. The CDR3 is CASSAPRVPFSNQPQHF. The DNA for the CDR3 is TGTGCCAGCAGTGCTCCGCGGGTCCCCTTTAGCAATCAGCCCCAGCATTTT.

In this sample, this clone turned up a few times. This chain connects TRBV7-9 to TRBJ1-6; no firm D call. CDR3 length: 16 residues. The germline CDR1 and CDR2 sequences are SEHNR and FQNEAQ (reference sequence). Trimming removed 1 base from V and 0 bases from J, with 7 bases in between. DNA for the CDR3: TGTGCCAGCAGCTTAGGCAGCCGCTCCTATAATTCACCCCTCCACTTT. Translated, it gives CASSLGSRSYNSPLHF.